This T cell receptor beta chain is drawn from a study of T cell responses to AZD1222 COVID-19 vaccine (dated by TCRdb to about 2021). Background on the whole study: A total of 230 to 250 trial participants underwent TCR sequencing, of whom 200 to 220 had received two doses of AZD1222 and around 26 had received two doses of the MenACWY control vaccine. Trial participants were enrolled by age into subgroups of 18-55, 56-69 and 70-plus years, and around 140, 26 and 57 TCR-sequenced participants, respectively, were included in these subgroups. General conclusions and limits of the study: The vaccine-associated CD4 TCRs covered the entire spike protein, and the dominant responses fell in regions 160-218 and 743-854. Because no samples from the day 14 peak response were available, repertoires could be characterized only after the peak T cell response. In the small 56-69-year group, the increase in depth fell short of significance, most likely because of low power. Participants were mostly white British, with more females than males. The authors suggested clonal diversity may have been underestimated. Epitopes outside the regions mutated in the B.1.351 and B.1.1.7 variants were reportedly recognized by nearly half of the unique spike-specific TCRs. Only six or seven AZD1222 recipients were SARS-CoV-2 seropositive at baseline, limiting conclusions about previously exposed vaccinees. A significant rise in spike-specific TCR breadth and depth was observed after two AZD1222 doses relative to day 0 and relative to MenACWY recipients.

The CDR3 regions of human TCRbeta chains were analyzed by immunosequencing. The study's processing was this. Repertoire TCRs were matched against a reference library of SARS-CoV-2-specific TCRs generated with the MIRA antigen-specificity platform. Breadth was defined as the fraction of unique TCRs that were SARS-CoV-2-associated. Depth was defined as the fraction of total T cells that were SARS-CoV-2-associated. Using the MIRA data, each spike-specific TCR was assigned both to the spike region to which the TCR was reactive and to a CD4 or CD8 class. Log10-transformed breadth and depth values were compared by one-way ANOVA with Sidak's multiple comparisons tests. Sourced from immuneACCESS, this table was stored by TCRdb with only in-frame sequences that have V and J called. A share of the clones is absent; for the studies checked, an unresolved V gene accounts for under half, and the remainder has no known explanation. That table gives V, J and clone size, and the DNA gave D and trimming. The sample table shows 110,000 or so clones, and 85% to 90% are seen once. In total, the top ten clones hold about 4% of the sample.

Turning to this clone: The antigen it recognizes is unknown. Nothing much larger sits one base from this clone, and base qualities are not available.

From cysteine to phenylalanine, the CDR3 is 16 amino acids long. Only the CDR3 region is kept as DNA, spanning 48 bases read in frame from base 1. For this chain, trimming is 7 bases at the V end and 2 bases at the J end, and the number of junction bases without a gene match is 9. The germline V gene (reference sequence) yields LNHDA for CDR1 and SQIVND for CDR2. The time point label on this specimen signifies: about 28 days (+/-7) after the second vaccine dose. AZD1222 recipients whose second dose came at about 4 weeks and those whose second dose came at about 12 weeks were combined into one group, since spike-specific TCR depth and breadth did not differ between the two schedules. The vaccinee samples were drawn from two UK trials, COV001 and COV002, one of which was a single-blind randomized controlled phase 2/3 trial testing AZD1222 (ChAdOx1 nCoV-19) in healthy adults. For TCRbeta chain sequencing, PBMC samples from trial participants were taken at day 0 and at day 28 after the second dose.

The origin of this receptor is an adult who received the AZD1222 COVID-19 vaccine. The sequencing here drew on peripheral blood, taken 28 days after the second AZD1222 dose. The chain is assembled from TRBV19 and TRBJ2-3; the junction holds 10 bases that match TRBD2. Read as DNA, the sequence is TGTGCCAGTACCACCTTTAGCGGGGGGCCCACAGATACGCAGTATTTT. It is translated as CASTTFSGGPTDTQYF.